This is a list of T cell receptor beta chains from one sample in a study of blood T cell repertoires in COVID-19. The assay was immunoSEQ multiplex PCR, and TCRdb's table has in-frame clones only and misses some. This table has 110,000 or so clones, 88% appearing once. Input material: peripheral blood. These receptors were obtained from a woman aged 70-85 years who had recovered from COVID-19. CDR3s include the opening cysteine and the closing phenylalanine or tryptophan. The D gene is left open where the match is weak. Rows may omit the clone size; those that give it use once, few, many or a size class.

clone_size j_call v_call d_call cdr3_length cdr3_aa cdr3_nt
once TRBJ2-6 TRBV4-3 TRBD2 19 CASSPREGLAGAGANVLTF TGCGCCAGCAGCCCCCGGGAGGGACTAGCGGGAGCTGGGGCCAACGTCCTGACTTTC
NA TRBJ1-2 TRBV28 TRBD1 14 CASSPSGTGYGYTF TGTGCCAGCAGTCCGTCCGGGACAGGGTATGGCTACACCTTC
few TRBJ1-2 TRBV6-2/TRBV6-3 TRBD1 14 CASSDRRDRYGYTF TGTGCCAGCAGCGATCGAAGGGACAGATATGGCTACACCTTC
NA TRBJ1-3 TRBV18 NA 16 CASSPQERRAGNTIYF TGTGCCAGCTCACCACAGGAGAGGAGGGCTGGAAACACCATATATTTT
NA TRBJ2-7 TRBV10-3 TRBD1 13 CAIAGQGLSEQYF TGTGCCATCGCGGGACAGGGATTGTCCGAGCAGTACTTC
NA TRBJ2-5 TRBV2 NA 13 CASSRRVGETQYF TGTGCCAGCAGCCGTCGGGTGGGAGAGACCCAGTACTTC
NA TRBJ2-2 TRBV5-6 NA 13 CASSPWGFGELFF TGTGCCAGCAGCCCCTGGGGCTTCGGGGAGCTGTTTTTT
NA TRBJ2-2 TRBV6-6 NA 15 CASSPRLGNTGELFF TGTGCCAGCAGTCCGCGCCTCGGGAACACCGGGGAGCTGTTTTTT
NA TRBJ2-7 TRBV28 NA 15 CASSLVGGSSYEQYF TGTGCCAGCAGTCTCGTAGGAGGGAGCTCCTACGAGCAGTACTTC
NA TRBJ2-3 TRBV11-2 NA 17 CASSLGVRGLNSDTQYF TGTGCCAGCAGCTTAGGGGTGCGGGGCTTGAACTCAGATACGCAGTATTTT
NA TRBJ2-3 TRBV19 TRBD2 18 CASSLTLGLAGARATQYF TGTGCCAGTAGTCTAACCCTGGGACTAGCGGGGGCCCGTGCTACGCAGTATTTT
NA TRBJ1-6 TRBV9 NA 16 CASSVVPVEGNSPLHF TGTGCCAGCAGCGTAGTTCCGGTAGAGGGAAATTCACCCCTCCACTTT
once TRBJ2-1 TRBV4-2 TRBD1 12 CASSLRPGGTIF TGTGCCAGCAGCCTCCGTCCAGGGGGCACGATCTTC
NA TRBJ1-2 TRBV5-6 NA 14 CASSSQDRHYGYTF TGTGCCAGCAGCTCCCAAGACAGGCACTATGGCTACACCTTC
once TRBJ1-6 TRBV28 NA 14 CASSLSVNNSPLHF TGTGCCAGCAGTTTATCGGTAAATAATTCACCCCTCCACTTT
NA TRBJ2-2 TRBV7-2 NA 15 CASSLVTTNTGELFF TGTGCCAGCAGCTTAGTTACTACGAACACCGGGGAGCTGTTTTTT
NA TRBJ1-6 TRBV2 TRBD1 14 CATGDSSYNSPLHF TGTGCCACCGGGGACAGCTCCTATAATTCACCCCTCCACTTT